These 5 T cell receptor beta chains came from one sample sequenced in a study of CD8 T cells in Susac syndrome. RNA in amounts of about 0.45 to 1 ug was reverse transcribed with random hexamers. One entry per CDR3 protein results from TCRdb running MiXCR on the immunoSEQ multiplex PCR reads. The data hold 100,000 to 110,000 distinct CDR3 sequences, with 95% observed a single time. The sample consisted of CD8+ T cells from PBMCs. The receptors derive from a human donor with Susac syndrome.

The chain links TRBV14 to TRBJ2-5, with TRBD1 matching 9 bases. The germline gives CDR1 SGHDN, CDR2 FVKESK. The junction had 7 bases not matched to a gene; V was cut back by 1 base and J by 4 bases. This CDR3 region has 16 residues. The CDR3 spells CASSQGFGTGLETQYF. The CDR3 nucleotides read TGTGCCAGCAGCCAAGGATTTGGGACAGGGCTAGAGACCCAGTACTTC. Full variable domain (missing parts from reference TRBV14 and TRBJ2-5): EAGVTQFPSHSVIEKGQTVTLRCDPISGHDNLYWYRRVMGKEIKFLLHFVKESKQDESGMPNNRFLAERTGGTYSTLKVQPAELEDSGVYFCASSQGFGTGLETQYFGPGTRLLVL.

The DNA for the CDR3 is TGTGCCAGCAGCCCCCCTTCGAACACCGGGGAGCTGTTTTTT. Its protein is CASSPPSNTGELFF. The rearrangement links TRBV7-2 to TRBJ2-2; no clear D. CDR3 length: 14 amino acids. The V gene's germline CDR1 is SGHTA and CDR2 FQGNSA. Trimming stripped 5 bases from V and 0 bases from J, with 7 bases between. Looking up the rest from reference TRBV7-2 and TRBJ2-2 gives the full variable domain: GAGVSQSPSNKVTEKGKDVELRCDPISGHTALYWYRQSLGQGLEFLIYFQGNSAPDKSGLPSDRFSAERTGGSVSTLTIQRTQQEDSAVYLCASSPPSNTGELFFGEGSRLTVL.

The chain joins TRBV29-1 to TRBJ2-1; a weak D match, TRBD2 (5 bases). The CDR3 loop spans 12 amino acids. Trimming left V 6 bases short and J 6 bases short, with 12 bases between. Germline-derived CDR1 and CDR2 are SQVTM and ANQGSEA. The CDR3 protein is CSVTGILNEQFF. Here the CDR3 DNA reads TGCAGCGTGACCGGGATCCTCAATGAGCAGTTCTTC.

The chain couples TRBV29-1 to TRBJ2-6; 8 bases are a match to TRBD1. CDR3 length: 16 amino acids. V gave up 5 bases and J gave up 0 bases; unmatched junction bases: 6. Germline lookup yields CDR1 SQVTM and CDR2 ANQGSEA. CDR3 nucleotides: TGCAGCGTTACCGCGGACAGGGCCTCTGGGGCCAACGTCCTGACTTTC. It codes for CSVTADRASGANVLTF.

The chain uses TRBV29-1 and TRBJ2-5; 9 bases map to TRBD1. The CDR3 runs to 13 residues. Germline lookup yields CDR1 SQVTM and CDR2 ANQGSEA. The V gene end was trimmed by 6 bases and the J gene end by 5 bases; junction bases not matched to a gene: 7. In DNA, the CDR3 is TGCAGCGTCCCTGGGACAGGGTGGGAGACCCAGTACTTC. It yields the protein CSVPGTGWETQYF.